This T cell receptor (beta chain) stems from a study of blood T cell repertoires in COVID-19 (dated by TCRdb to 2020 to 2021). About the investigation overall: Samples from collaborators originated in the United States, Italy and Spain and spanned both the acute and convalescent phases of COVID-19. The material from the prospective study consisted of cDNA or gDNA derived from T cells, B-cell-depleted T cells, or PBMCs. Deeply sampled blood TCRbeta repertoires from subjects exposed to, actively infected with, or recovered from COVID-19 were included in the dataset. The repertoires were made available in a free public database intended to serve as a resource for research on the immune response to SARS-CoV-2. Samples were obtained from the ongoing ImmuneRACE study (first 160 participants) and from about 1,300 subjects provided by 6 global collaborators. A de-identified subject ID, COVID-19 status, age in years and sex were almost always included in the sample metadata. Where HLA class I and class II types were available, the types were taken from metadata supplied by the sample provider, not from assay-based typing.

Points the paper makes about the study in general: The amount of clinical and demographic metadata varied by source and participant and was provided uncurated.

The sample holds many counts of this clone. Its antigen remains undetermined. Base qualities are not at hand, and no much larger clone is one base apart. The immunoSEQ Assay, a bias-controlled multiplex PCR, was used to amplify TCRbeta CDR3 regions from genomic DNA. In the paper's pipeline: The number of nucleated cells in each sample was estimated by amplification of reference gene primers within the assay. To quantify the absolute abundance of each unique TCRbeta CDR3 rearrangement, sequence reads were collapsed and filtered. Productive Simpson clonality was computed per sample as the square root of Simpson's diversity index over productive rearrangements. TCRdb took over this immuneACCESS table, retaining in-frame rearrangements with V and J assigned. Such tables are incomplete; in checked studies, under half of the missing clones stem from an unresolved V gene, and the remainder is unexplained. For V, J and clone size, that table is used; D and trimming come from the DNA. This sample comprises roughly 300,000 clones, 86% of them detected only once. In total, the top ten clones hold under 2% of the sample.

The CDR3 has 13 amino acids, counting the end cysteine and phenylalanine. Of the read, only the CDR3 DNA is kept; its 39 bases are in frame from base 1. V is shortened by 2 bases, J by 8 bases, and the region joining them spans 7 bases. CDR1 is given as SNHLY and CDR2 as FYNNEI, both from the germline V gene. The collaborating institutions used their own protocols to collect whole blood in K2EDTA tubes. Collaborator samples were shipped for TCRbeta analysis as frozen whole blood, isolated PBMCs, or DNA extracted from either sample type. The sequenced material came from peripheral blood. Recombination connected TRBV2 to TRBJ1-6; no D gene call is confident. This receptor was taken from a woman aged 45 to 65 with acute or convalescent COVID-19. The DNA reads TGTGCCAGCAGTGAAATGGGAGATTCACCCCTCCACTTT. It is translated as CASSEMGDSPLHF.